The entry below describes one T cell receptor beta chain. Its target is not known. This sample is drawn from a study of vaccination effects on CD4 cells after COVID-19. Study in general: It was a median of 72 days after the second dose that post-vaccine samples were obtained.

Germline V lookup: CDR1 MGHDK, CDR2 SYGVNS. The CDR3 runs 15 residues. J gave up 0 bases and V 4 bases, and 0 bases lay outside the gene matches. Using immunoSEQ multiplex PCR, the repertoire was profiled, and TCRdb retains in-frame clones only, with some absent. The sample has roughly 43,000 clones, about four fifths seen once; the top ten hold approximately 15%. Before any sequencing was done, the ViraFEST assay used viral peptide pools to expand antigen-specific CD4+ T cells. Following a roughly 9-day culture, CD4+ T cells were purified. Two doses of BNT162b2 or mRNA-1273 vaccine were administered to participants. It was with 10 IU/ml IL-2 and roughly 9.2 ug/ml peptides that roughly 2.2 million PBMC per well were cultured. Cells had half their medium changed to IL-2 medium on days 3 and 7.

This sequence originates from a human donor who received a COVID-19 vaccine. The J gene is TRBJ2-2, the V gene TRBV25-1, with TRBD2 matching over 9 bases. The source material was CD4+ T cells from PBMCs cultured with HCoV-OC43 spike peptides, sampled after COVID-19 vaccination. Subset here: HCoV-OC43 spike overlapping peptide pool stimulation. For the CDR3, the DNA is TGTGCCAGCAGTGTAGCGGGGGCGAACACCGGGGAGCTGTTTTTT. This translates into CASSVAGANTGELFF.